One sample yielded the 23 T cell receptor beta chains listed below, sequenced in a study of cytomegalovirus exposure and HLA in healthy donors. Repertoires were generated with immunoSEQ multiplex PCR, while TCRdb's copy carries only in-frame clones and drops some. The repertoire has about 190,000 clones, more than 75% of them found once; the top ten carry over 1.1%. Sequencing used PBMCs. Receptor source: a woman in her late teens or twenties in good health and CMV-seronegative.

The gene calls are TRBV27 and TRBJ2-7; 9 nucleotides match TRBD1. Germline lookup yields CDR1 MNHEY and CDR2 SMNVEV (reference sequence). The length of the CDR3 is 14 residues. After removal of 3 bases from V and 3 bases from J, the junction contained 3 bases not matched to a gene. CDR3 nucleotide sequence: TGTGCCAGCAGTTTGGGGACAGGGAACTACGAGCAGTACTTC. It is translated as CASSLGTGNYEQYF.

This sequence joins TRBV19 and TRBJ1-4; TRBD1 matches 9 bases. Unmatched junction bases numbered 12, after V lost 5 bases and J lost 2 bases. This CDR3 comprises 18 residues. CDR1 and CDR2 from the germline V gene are LNHDA and SQIVND (reference sequence). CDR3 DNA sequence: TGTGCCAGTAGTCGGGTTTGGACAGGGGTAGCTACTAATGAAAAACTGTTTTTT. It specifies CASSRVWTGVATNEKLFF. The whole variable domain, filled in from reference TRBV19 and TRBJ1-4, reads DGGITQSPKYLFRKEGQNVTLSCEQNLNHDAMYWYRQDPGQGLRLIYYSQIVNDFQKGDIAEGYSVSREKKESFPLTVTSAQKNPTAFYLCASSRVWTGVATNEKLFFGSGTQLSVL.

The genes are TRBV30 and TRBJ2-2; possibly TRBD2 for D (6 bases). The CDR3 is 16 amino acids. Deletions cut 0 bases from V and 6 bases from J, with 17 bases between. Germline V lookup: CDR1 GTSNPN, CDR2 SVGIG (reference sequence). This CDR3 reads CAWSVRSGGSAGELFF. CDR3 sequence (DNA): TGTGCCTGGAGTGTACGTAGCGGAGGGTCGGCCGGGGAGCTGTTTTTT.

In DNA, the CDR3 is TGTGCCAGCAGCGAATATAGCGGGGGGGACCAAGAGACCCAGTACTTC. It specifies CASSEYSGGDQETQYF. The chain carries TRBV2 and TRBJ2-5; 11 bases agree with TRBD2. CDR3 length: 16 amino acids. The J segment lost 0 bases and the V segment lost 6 bases, leaving 6 bases of the junction unmatched. Germline assignment: CDR1 SNHLY and CDR2 FYNNEI.

The V and J genes are TRBV7-9 and TRBJ1-2, with D possibly matching TRBD1 (6 bases). Germline values: CDR1 SEHNR, CDR2 FQNEAQ (reference sequence). Trimming cost V 3 bases and J 4 bases, with 9 bases left between them. The CDR3 loop spans 13 amino acids. Here the CDR3 reads CASSFGQSYGYTF. The CDR3 coding sequence is TGTGCCAGCAGCTTCGGACAGAGCTATGGCTACACCTTC.

The chain combines TRBV19 with TRBJ2-2; a possible D gene is TRBD2 (5 bases). CDR1 and CDR2 from the germline V gene are LNHDA and SQIVND (reference sequence). The CDR3 is made up of 16 amino acids. The germline V and J ends were trimmed by 4 bases and 1 base, with 13 bases remaining between them. The CDR3 DNA reads as TGTGCCAGTAGTACTCTAGCTCCGGAGAACACCGGGGAGCTGTTTTTT. Translated, it gives CASSTLAPENTGELFF.

The chain is built from TRBV9 and TRBJ1-5, with D uncertain. Trimming shortened V by 4 bases and J by 0 bases, and 8 bases separated the two germline ends. Germline V gene lookup returns CDR1 SGDLS and CDR2 YYNGEE. The CDR3 sequence is 14 residues long. CDR3 nucleotides: TGTGCCAGCAGCCTAGTCTATAGCAATCAGCCCCAGCATTTT. Translation: CASSLVYSNQPQHF.

This chain connects TRBV6-5 to TRBJ1-6; D gene uncertain. The V gene lost 6 bases and the J gene lost 7 bases, with 13 bases spanning the gap. This CDR3 spans 14 amino acids. Per germline, CDR1 MNHEY and CDR2 SVGAGI. The CDR3 sequence: CASSSAGVNSPLHF. The DNA for the CDR3 is TGTGCCAGCAGCAGCGCCGGGGTAAATTCACCCCTCCACTTT.

The V call is TRBV6-5, the J call TRBJ1-4, with D unclear. V lost 0 bases, J lost 2 bases, and 4 bases lay in between. CDR1 is MNHEY and CDR2 is SVGAGI in the germline V gene. The CDR3 sequence is 14 residues long. The CDR3 DNA reads TGTGCCAGCAGTTACTCAGCGACTAATGAAAAACTGTTTTTT. Translating gives CASSYSATNEKLFF.

The chain couples TRBV14 to TRBJ1-1; maybe TRBD1 (5 bases). V was clipped by 2 bases and J by 1 base, with 11 bases between them. The CDR3 length is 15 residues. Germline CDR1 reads SGHDN; CDR2 reads FVKESK. CDR3 sequence (DNA): TGTGCCAGCAGCCAATCAAGACAGAGGAACACTGAAGCTTTCTTT. It encodes CASSQSRQRNTEAFF.

This sequence joins TRBV6-5 and TRBJ2-1, with D perhaps TRBD2 (7 bases). The CDR3 is made up of 14 amino acids. With 9 bases removed from V and 15 bases from J, the gap between germline ends came to 27 bases. The germline V gene encodes CDR1 MNHEY and CDR2 SVGAGI. CDR3 in DNA: TGTGCCAGTAGACCGGGGGGCGATTACAATGAGGGGTTCTTC. Its protein product is CASRPGGDYNEGFF.

The J gene is TRBJ2-7, the V gene TRBV14; 10 positions match TRBD1. V dropped 2 bases and J dropped 4; count of bases not matched to a gene: 11. The CDR3 is made up of 17 amino acids. The germline V gene encodes CDR1 SGHDN and CDR2 FVKESK. The CDR3 protein is CASSQLLPGTGDYEQYF. CDR3 DNA sequence: TGTGCCAGCAGCCAACTCCTACCCGGGACAGGGGATTACGAGCAGTACTTC.

A single count supports this clone. V is TRBV30 and J is TRBJ2-1; D not resolved. With 6 bases removed from V and 4 bases from J, the gap between germline ends came to 22 bases. The CDR3 loop spans 16 amino acids. Per germline, CDR1 GTSNPN and CDR2 SVGIG (reference sequence). CDR3 DNA sequence: TGTGCCTGTTTTTCACGAGCTCTAACTTCATACAATGAGCAGTTCTTC. Residues: CACFSRALTSYNEQFF.

V gene TRBV6-1 combines with J gene TRBJ1-1; D is ambiguous. Trimming removed 4 bases from V and 8 bases from J, with 11 bases in between. CDR1 is MNHNS, CDR2 SASEGT, per germline. The CDR3 length is 12 residues. The CDR3 DNA sequence: TGTGCCAGCAGTGGAGATTCCTGGGAAGCTTTCTTT. As protein: CASSGDSWEAFF.

The V gene is TRBV2, the J gene TRBJ2-5; 9 bases match TRBD1. Trimming at V came to 0 bases and at J to 5 bases, leaving 13 bases not matched to a gene. Germline CDR1 and CDR2: SNHLY and FYNNEI. This CDR3 has 18 residues. CDR3 in DNA: TGTGCCAGCAGTGAAGCCCCGATCGGACAGGGGTCCGGGGAGACCCAGTACTTC. Amino acids: CASSEAPIGQGSGETQYF.

This chain joins TRBV7-6 and TRBJ1-1, with TRBD1 identical over 8 bases. J was trimmed by 0 bases and V by 1 base; bases with no gene match: 4. Germline V gives CDR1 SGHVS, CDR2 FNYEAQ. The CDR3 has 16 amino acids. The CDR3 DNA is TGTGCCAGCAGCTTAGTCCGGACAGGGTTGAACACTGAAGCTTTCTTT. This encodes CASSLVRTGLNTEAFF.

V gene TRBV6-6 combines with J gene TRBJ1-4, with 9 positions matching TRBD1. Looked up from germline, CDR1 is MNHNY and CDR2 is SVGAGI (reference sequence). The CDR3 loop spans 15 amino acids. The V segment lost 5 bases and the J segment 5 bases; nucleotides outside the gene matches: 6. The CDR3 DNA sequence: TGTGCCAGCAGTCTTCCGGGACAGGGAAATGAAAAACTGTTTTTT. Translation: CASSLPGQGNEKLFF.

The V call is TRBV7-9, the J call TRBJ1-2; D call uncertain. Germline lookup yields CDR1 SEHNR and CDR2 FQNEAQ (reference sequence). V lost 1 base to trimming and J lost 3 bases, with 18 bases between them. This CDR3 region has 17 residues. In DNA form, the CDR3 reads TGTGCCAGCAGCTTAGTGCCCGGACGGGAGATAGACTATGGCTACACCTTC. It specifies CASSLVPGREIDYGYTF.

The J gene is TRBJ1-6, the V gene TRBV27; TRBD1 agrees at 7 bases. CDR3 size: 14 residues. The ends lost 3 bases at V and 6 bases at J; junction bases unmatched: 2. Germline CDR1 is MNHEY and CDR2 is SMNVEV (reference sequence). The CDR3 loop is CASSFGQANSPLHF. The DNA for the CDR3 is TGTGCCAGCAGTTTCGGACAGGCTAATTCACCCCTCCACTTT.

The V and J genes are TRBV5-1 and TRBJ2-3, with a weak D call TRBD1 (5 bases). Germline CDR1 reads SGHRS; CDR2 reads YFSETQ. The CDR3 has 16 residues. Trimming pared 4 bases from V and 0 bases from J, leaving 15 bases between. CDR3: CASSNGQSTSTDTQYF. The CDR3 DNA is TGCGCCAGCAGCAACGGACAATCTACTAGCACAGATACGCAGTATTTT.

This CDR3 is CASSAGPGPMGHEQFF. The CDR3 DNA follows: TGTGCCAGCAGCGCAGGTCCTGGGCCTATGGGCCATGAGCAGTTCTTC. The genes are TRBV5-6 and TRBJ2-1; D is unclear. Germline-derived CDR1 and CDR2 are SGHDT and YYEEEE. The CDR3 is made up of 16 amino acids. The germline V and J ends were trimmed by 4 bases and 8 bases, with 22 bases remaining between them.

The table lists this clone with a few counts. This chain uses TRBV6-1 with TRBJ2-7, with D hard to call. Germline V lookup: CDR1 MNHNS, CDR2 SASEGT. The CDR3 length is 13 residues. Trimming removed 2 bases at V and 2 bases at J, with 7 bases between. The CDR3 region is CASSELEAYEQYF. The DNA of the CDR3 is TGTGCCAGCAGTGAACTAGAAGCCTACGAGCAGTACTTC.

A few counts support this clone. This chain links TRBV6-1 with TRBJ2-1; tentative D call: TRBD1 (6 bases). Germline CDR1 MNHNS, CDR2 SASEGT. The CDR3 totals 14 residues. V was trimmed by 8 bases and J by 6 bases, leaving 17 bases between them. CDR3 in amino acids: CASDTRRGVNEQFF. The CDR3 region has the DNA TGTGCCAGCGACACTCGCAGGGGCGTCAATGAGCAGTTCTTC.